The 20 T cell receptor beta chains given below trace back to one sample, sequenced in a study of shared clonotypes between healthy human individuals. Naive CD8 cells lacked CD45RO and underwent positive selection for CCR7, leaving out terminally differentiated effector memory CD45RA+ cells. The repertoire was sequenced with immunoSEQ multiplex PCR; TCRdb's copy has only in-frame clones and lacks some. The sample has about 2 million clones; about 94% are singletons. Sequencing was carried out using naive CD8+ T cells sorted from blood. The receptors were gathered from a man between 18 and 29 years old in good health.

In this sample, this clone turned up once. V and J are TRBV30 and TRBJ1-2; a weak D match, TRBD1 (6 bases). Germline V gene lookup returns CDR1 GTSNPN and CDR2 SVGIG (reference sequence). The CDR3 contains 14 residues. The V end was cut by 4 bases, the J end by 6 bases, with 18 bases between. The CDR3 nucleotides read TGTGCCTGGAACTCGATTGGGGGCGCGAATGGCTACACCTTC. As protein: CAWNSIGGANGYTF.

This clone was picked up a small number of times. Other nucleotide sequences in the sample specify the same CDR3. The CDR3 here is CASSFGTGELFF. For the CDR3, the DNA is TGTGCCAGCAGCTTTGGAACCGGGGAGCTGTTTTTT. The chain combines TRBV5-6 with TRBJ2-2; D ambiguous. Germline V gene lookup returns CDR1 SGHDT and CDR2 YYEEEE. V lost 2 bases and J 5 bases, leaving 4 bases between the germline ends. The CDR3 is 12 amino acids.

This chain connects TRBV4-1 to TRBJ2-3, with D unclear. The germline CDR1 and CDR2 sequences are MGHRA and YSYEKL. CDR3 length: 13 residues. V was cut by 4 bases and J by 6 bases, with 11 bases left in between. CDR3 nucleotide sequence: TGCGCCAGCAGCCCAGCGAGCCGGGATACGCAGTATTTT. Amino acids: CASSPASRDTQYF.

Regarding this clone: Other nucleotide sequences in the sample specify the same CDR3. The chain carries TRBV5-6 and TRBJ2-5; possibly TRBD2 for D (7 bases). The CDR3 has 14 residues. Trimming shortened V by 0 bases and J by 4 bases, and 10 bases separated the two germline ends. CDR1 is SGHDT and CDR2 is YYEEEE in the germline V gene. DNA for the CDR3: TGTGCCAGCAGCTTGGACGGGGGGCTAGAGACCCAGTACTTC. Amino acids: CASSLDGGLETQYF.

This chain links TRBV7-9 with TRBJ2-7; unclear D gene. CDR3 length: 13 amino acids. The ends were cut back, 4 bases at V and 2 bases at J, with 9 bases in the middle. Germline CDR1 is SEHNR and CDR2 is FQNEAQ (reference sequence). For the CDR3, the DNA is TGTGCCAGCAGCTATGAACCCGCCTACGAGCAGTACTTC. Translation gives CASSYEPAYEQYF.

This sequence joins TRBV5-4 and TRBJ2-3; 7 bases map to TRBD2. Germline assignment: CDR1 SGHNT and CDR2 YYREEE (reference sequence). The CDR3 totals 13 residues. Trimming at V came to 4 bases and at J to 7 bases, leaving 6 bases not matched to a gene. DNA of the CDR3: TGTGCCAGCAGCGAGACTAGCATTAATACGCAGTATTTT. Translation: CASSETSINTQYF.

The V call is TRBV27, the J call TRBJ1-4; D is unclear. CDR3 length equals 15 residues. CDR1 MNHEY and CDR2 SMNVEV come from the germline V gene (reference sequence). Trimming took 3 bases from V and 8 from J, leaving 16 bases between them. CDR3 DNA sequence: TGTGCCAGCAGTTTTGGAAGCGGGGTGGGGGAAAAACTGTTTTTT. The encoded protein is CASSFGSGVGEKLFF.

The CDR3: CASNTLPQERYGYTF. The CDR3 DNA reads as TGTGCCAGCAATACCCTCCCCCAGGAAAGGTATGGCTACACCTTC. The chain carries TRBV7-9 and TRBJ1-2; D gene unclear. V lost 7 bases, J lost 5 bases, and 20 bases lay in between. This CDR3 comprises 15 residues. Germline CDR1 is SEHNR and CDR2 is FQNEAQ (reference sequence). The full variable domain, completed using reference TRBV7-9 and TRBJ1-2, is DTGVSQNPRHKITKRGQNVTFRCDPISEHNRLYWYRQTLGQGPEFLTYFQNEAQLEKSRLLSDRFSAERPKGSFSTLEIQRTEQGDSAMYLCASNTLPQERYGYTFGSGTRLTVV.

V gene TRBV9 combines with J gene TRBJ1-6, with TRBD1 identical over 7 bases. The CDR3 spans 15 residues. The germline V gene has CDR1 SGDLS and CDR2 YYNGEE. V gave up 2 bases and J gave up 9 bases; unmatched junction bases: 8. The chain's CDR3 is CASSVDSGGGSPLHF. The CDR3 DNA follows: TGTGCCAGCAGCGTTGATTCAGGGGGGGGTTCACCCCTCCACTTT.

The chain employs TRBV4-1 and TRBJ2-5; 10 positions match TRBD1. The germline V gene has CDR1 MGHRA and CDR2 YSYEKL. The CDR3 is 16 residues long. Trimming took 3 bases from V and 1 from J; bases not matched to a gene: 5. CDR3 nucleotides: TGCGCCAGCAGCCATATCGGACAGGGGGGCCAAGAGACCCAGTACTTC. Amino acids: CASSHIGQGGQETQYF.

This clone has a single count. The genes are TRBV27 and TRBJ2-3; D remains unclear. Germline lookup yields CDR1 MNHEY and CDR2 SMNVEV (reference sequence). Trimming stripped 3 bases from V and 2 bases from J, with 3 bases between. The CDR3 sequence is 12 residues long. CDR3 sequence: CASSFFTDTQYF. The CDR3 DNA is TGTGCCAGCAGTTTCTTCACAGATACGCAGTATTTT.

The chain combines TRBV29-1 with TRBJ1-5; D gene uncertain. The V end was cut by 2 bases, the J end by 1 base, with 9 bases between. This CDR3 is 14 amino acids long. Germline V CDR1 and CDR2: SQVTM, ANQGSEA. The CDR3, as DNA: TGCAGCGTTGAATTAATTCGAAGCAATCAGCCCCAGCATTTT. Protein sequence: CSVELIRSNQPQHF.

The rearrangement links TRBV2 to TRBJ1-6; D is ambiguous. Germline assignment: CDR1 SNHLY and CDR2 FYNNEI. V lost 5 bases and J 0 bases, leaving 11 bases between the germline ends. This CDR3 spans 16 amino acids. CDR3 DNA: TGTGCCAGCAGTCACTTTGAAAGCTCCTATAATTCACCCCTCCACTTT. Amino acid sequence: CASSHFESSYNSPLHF.

Points on this clone: Other DNA sequences within the sample encode an identical CDR3. This sequence joins TRBV15 and TRBJ1-5; the match to TRBD1 covers 7 bases. The CDR3 spans 15 residues. V shed 0 bases, J shed 7 bases, and the junction held 6 bases outside the gene matches. The germline gives CDR1 LNHNV, CDR2 YYDKDF (reference sequence). The CDR3 nucleotides read TGTGCCACCAGCAGAGATCGGGGCAGGGGGCAGCCCCAGCATTTT. This gives the protein CATSRDRGRGQPQHF.

The chain combines TRBV9 with TRBJ2-4; D tentatively fits TRBD1 or TRBD2 (5 bases each). There are 17 residues in the CDR3. Germline assignment: CDR1 SGDLS and CDR2 YYNGEE. Trimming removed 5 bases at V and 0 bases at J, with 18 bases between. The CDR3 spells CASRHRPGPLAKNIQYF. DNA for the CDR3: TGTGCCAGCAGACATCGTCCGGGACCACTAGCCAAAAACATTCAGTACTTC. Full variable domain (outside the CDR3, taken from reference TRBV9 and TRBJ2-4): DSGVTQTPKHLITATGQRVTLRCSPRSGDLSVYWYQQSLDQGLQFLIQYYNGEERAKGNILERFSAQQFPDLHSELNLSSLELGDSALYFCASRHRPGPLAKNIQYFGAGTRLSVL.

The J gene is TRBJ1-2, the V gene TRBV4-1; D unresolved. Trimming took off 1 base at V and 1 base at J, with 13 bases between the two ends. Germline values: CDR1 MGHRA, CDR2 YSYEKL. CDR3 length: 16 amino acids. The CDR3 loop is CASSQVAVGINYGYTF. CDR3 nucleotides: TGCGCCAGCAGCCAAGTCGCGGTTGGGATTAACTATGGCTACACCTTC.

The V gene is TRBV9, the J gene TRBJ2-3; a weak D match, TRBD1 (5 bases). This CDR3 has 15 residues. Trimming removed 0 bases at V and 4 bases at J, with 12 bases between. Germline loops: CDR1 SGDLS, CDR2 YYNGEE. As DNA, the CDR3 is TGTGCCAGCAGCGTAGCTGGCAGGGTGGCAGATACGCAGTATTTT. Protein sequence: CASSVAGRVADTQYF. Supplemented by reference TRBV9 and TRBJ2-3, the full variable domain reads DSGVTQTPKHLITATGQRVTLRCSPRSGDLSVYWYQQSLDQGLQFLIQYYNGEERAKGNILERFSAQQFPDLHSELNLSSLELGDSALYFCASSVAGRVADTQYFGPGTRLTVL.

This chain connects TRBV7-6 to TRBJ2-2; no clear D. CDR3 length: 13 amino acids. Germline V gene sequence: CDR1 SGHVS, CDR2 FNYEAQ. V shed 5 bases and J shed 2 bases, with 6 bases lying between them. The CDR3 DNA follows: TGTGCCAGCAGCCCAGAAAACACCGGGGAGCTGTTTTTT. Translating it yields CASSPENTGELFF. The whole variable domain, filled in from reference TRBV7-6 and TRBJ2-2, reads GAGVSQSPRYKVTKRGQDVALRCDPISGHVSLYWYRQALGQGPEFLTYFNYEAQQDKSGLPNDRFSAERPEGSISTLTIQRTEQRDSAMYRCASSPENTGELFFGEGSRLTVL.

This chain links TRBV6-1 with TRBJ2-1; 9 nucleotides align to TRBD1. The germline V gene has CDR1 MNHNS and CDR2 SASEGT. The V segment lost 0 bases and the J segment 3 bases; nucleotides outside the gene matches: 9. The CDR3 runs 18 residues. In nucleotides, the CDR3 is TGTGCCAGCAGTGAAGCCCCACTCCGGGACAGGGTCTACAATGAGCAGTTCTTC. The encoded protein is CASSEAPLRDRVYNEQFF.

This clone was picked up a small number of times. In DNA form, the CDR3 reads TGTGCCAGCATCCCTTGGTATCTAAGGGACACTGAAGCTTTCTTT. It translates to CASIPWYLRDTEAFF. V and J are TRBV6-1 and TRBJ1-1; D is unresolved. CDR1 MNHNS and CDR2 SASEGT come from the germline V gene. The CDR3 consists of 15 residues. V was cut by 7 bases and J by 3 bases, with 18 bases left in between.